These 16 T cell receptor beta chains came from one sample sequenced in a study of blood T cell repertoires in COVID-19. Produced via immunoSEQ multiplex PCR; TCRdb's table is partial and in-frame only. The table lists roughly 350,000 clones, under 95% of them singletons. What was sequenced was peripheral blood. The receptor source for this set is a woman aged 18-29 years who had recovered from COVID-19.

The chain is built from TRBV5-5 and TRBJ1-3; D gene unclear. Germline V gene sequence: CDR1 SGHKS, CDR2 YYEKEE (reference sequence). V was pared by 1 base and J by 2 bases, with 16 bases between. The CDR3 sequence is 17 residues long. The CDR3, as DNA: TGTGCCAGCAGCTTGTTCCCAGGCACCATACCTGGAAACACCATATATTTT. It specifies CASSLFPGTIPGNTIYF.

The genes are TRBV6-6 and TRBJ2-7; D may be TRBD2 (6 bases). Trimming left V 10 bases short and J 7 bases short, with 14 bases between. Germline V gives CDR1 MNHNY, CDR2 SVGAGI (reference sequence). CDR3 length: 11 amino acids. CDR3 in amino acids: CATAGAGEQYV. The CDR3 region has the DNA TGTGCCACGGCCGGGGCGGGGGAGCAGTACGTC.

The CDR3 coding sequence is TGTGCCAGCGTAAACAGGGGCGAGTCACCCCTCCACTTT. Residues: CASVNRGESPLHF. The chain uses TRBV2 and TRBJ1-6; 7 positions agree with TRBD1. The trim removed 8 bases at V and 10 bases at J, leaving 8 bases unmatched. Germline values: CDR1 SNHLY, CDR2 FYNNEI. The CDR3 has 13 amino acids.

The chain has TRBV6-5 and TRBJ1-5; weak D call: TRBD1 (5 bases). Germline V gene data show CDR1 as MNHEY and CDR2 as SVGAGI. V lost 9 bases and J lost 5, with 14 bases in between. This CDR3 has 13 amino acids. CDR3 sequence reads: CASQGKGDQPQHF. CDR3 nucleotides: TGTGCCAGTCAGGGAAAGGGTGATCAGCCCCAGCATTTT.

V and J are TRBV6-2 or TRBV6-3 and TRBJ2-2; TRBD2 aligns across 7 bases. J lost 0 bases, V lost 6 bases, and 10 bases had no gene match. The CDR3 sequence is 17 residues long. Germline loops: CDR1 MNHEY, CDR2 SVGEGT. The CDR3 sequence is CASSRAGLFANTGELFF. The CDR3 coding sequence is TGTGCCAGCAGCCGAGCGGGACTCTTCGCGAACACCGGGGAGCTGTTTTTT.

The chain recombines TRBV21-1 with TRBJ2-7; TRBD1 reflects the table's D call only, with no check against the DNA. TRBV21-1 is classified as a pseudogene. The CDR3 has 13 residues. The CDR3 DNA reads as TGTGCCAGCACGTCAGCCAGGGGATTGGAGCAGTACGTC. It specifies CASTSARGLEQYV.

The chain has TRBV5-1 and TRBJ1-5; the D is unclear. This CDR3 spans 15 amino acids. The germline CDR1 and CDR2 sequences are SGHRS and YFSETQ. V was pared by 0 bases and J by 3 bases, with 10 bases between. In DNA, the CDR3 is TGCGCCAGCAGCTTGGATTCCAGAACCAATCAGCCCCAGCATTTT. Residues: CASSLDSRTNQPQHF. The entire variable domain, with the rest obtained from reference TRBV5-1 and TRBJ1-5, is as follows: KAGVTQTPRYLIKTRGQQVTLSCSPISGHRSVSWYQQTPGQGLQFLFEYFSETQRNKGNFPGRFSGRQFSNSRSEMNVSTLELGDSALYLCASSLDSRTNQPQHFGDGTRLSIL.

CDR3 region: CASRGPTGGGYTGELFF. As DNA, the CDR3 is TGCGCCAGCAGGGGTCCGACAGGGGGCGGTTACACCGGGGAGCTGTTTTTT. V usage is TRBV5-1 and J usage is TRBJ2-2; 10 bases match TRBD1. Germline CDR1 SGHRS, CDR2 YFSETQ. V shed 5 bases and J 3 bases; nucleotides not matched to a gene: 10. This CDR3 has 17 residues.

The chain has TRBV6-5 and TRBJ2-5, with 8 bases matching TRBD2. CDR3 length: 15 residues. V shed 6 bases, J shed 7 bases, and the junction held 13 bases outside the gene matches. Per the germline V gene, CDR1 is MNHEY and CDR2 is SVGAGI. Written as DNA, the CDR3 is TGTGCCAGCAGCCAGGGACTAGGCCGCGGGTTGACCCAGTACTTC. Its protein product is CASSQGLGRGLTQYF.

This clone was observed a single time. J is TRBJ2-2 and V is TRBV19; 9 bases align to TRBD2. The CDR3 runs to 16 residues. Germline assignment: CDR1 LNHDA and CDR2 SQIVND (reference sequence). V shed 7 bases, J shed 5 bases, and the junction held 11 bases outside the gene matches. The CDR3: CASNRGAGGGTGELFF. CDR3 in DNA: TGTGCCAGTAACAGAGGAGCGGGAGGAGGGACCGGGGAGCTGTTTTTT.

The genes are TRBV30 and TRBJ1-2; tentatively, D is TRBD1 (6 bases). Between the trimmed V and J ends, which lost 5 bases and 5 bases, there was a span of 21 bases. Germline loops: CDR1 GTSNPN, CDR2 SVGIG (reference sequence). This CDR3 spans 15 amino acids. CDR3 coding DNA: TGTGCCTGGGTCTCGGACAGTACTGTACATTATGGCTACACCTTC. This translates into CAWVSDSTVHYGYTF.

This sequence joins TRBV10-1 and TRBJ2-3; 7 bases line up with TRBD2. Germline V lookup: CDR1 WNHNN, CDR2 SYGVQD (reference sequence). CDR3 length: 15 amino acids. Germline trimming cut 5 bases from V and 4 bases from J; bases unmatched to any gene: 9. The DNA for the CDR3 is TGCGCCAGCAGTTATCAATCGGGACTACCAGATACGCAGTATTTT. It yields the protein CASSYQSGLPDTQYF.

V usage is TRBV9 and J usage is TRBJ1-1, with 10 bases that match TRBD1. There are 13 residues in the CDR3. V was clipped by 7 bases and J by 8 bases; unmatched bases: 8. Per the germline V gene, CDR1 is SGDLS and CDR2 is YYNGEE. In DNA, the CDR3 is TGTGCCAGCGGGACAGGGGATTTTTCCGAAGCTTTCTTT. It encodes CASGTGDFSEAFF. The whole variable domain, remainder taken from reference TRBV9 and TRBJ1-1, is DSGVTQTPKHLITATGQRVTLRCSPRSGDLSVYWYQQSLDQGLQFLIQYYNGEERAKGNILERFSAQQFPDLHSELNLSSLELGDSALYFCASGTGDFSEAFFGQGTRLTVV.

V usage is TRBV5-4 and J usage is TRBJ1-2; 8 bases match TRBD1. The length of the CDR3 is 13 residues. CDR1 SGHNT and CDR2 YYREEE come from the germline V gene (reference sequence). Unmatched junction bases numbered 3, after V lost 5 bases and J lost 3 bases. CDR3 sequence: CASRGTGYYGYTF. The CDR3 DNA sequence: TGTGCCAGCAGAGGGACAGGTTACTATGGCTACACCTTC. The full variable domain, its missing parts supplied by reference TRBV5-4 and TRBJ1-2, is ETGVTQSPTHLIKTRGQQVTLRCSSQSGHNTVSWYQQALGQGPQFIFQYYREEENGRGNFPPRFSGLQFPNYSSELNVNALELDDSALYLCASRGTGYYGYTFGSGTRLTVV.

V usage is TRBV2 and J usage is TRBJ2-3; 9 positions match TRBD1. Germline trimming cut 8 bases from V and 1 base from J; bases unmatched to any gene: 7. CDR3 length: 15 residues. Germline CDR1 is SNHLY and CDR2 is FYNNEI. CDR3 region: CASPRGDRGTDTQYF. The CDR3 DNA reads TGTGCCAGCCCAAGGGGGGACAGGGGCACAGATACGCAGTATTTT. Looking up the rest from reference TRBV2 and TRBJ2-3 gives the full variable domain: EPEVTQTPSHQVTQMGQEVILRCVPISNHLYFYWYRQILGQKVEFLVSFYNNEISEKSEIFDDQFSVERPDGSNFTLKIRSTKLEDSAMYFCASPRGDRGTDTQYFGPGTRLTVL.

The chain joins TRBV29-1 to TRBJ2-1; 7 bases are shared with TRBD1. The CDR3 loop spans 12 amino acids. Germline CDR1 SQVTM, CDR2 ANQGSEA. Losses at the gene ends were 7 bases for V and 9 bases for J; bases not matched to a gene: 9. The CDR3 region has the DNA TGCAGCGGGGGAATACAGGGGAGTGAGCAGTTCTTC. Its translation: CSGGIQGSEQFF.